One and the same sample provided the 8 T cell receptor beta chains below, sequenced in a study of cytomegalovirus exposure and HLA in healthy donors. 60 Vbeta and 13 Jbeta primers were used in PCR. Sequencing was performed with immunoSEQ multiplex PCR; in TCRdb, only in-frame clones are kept and a portion is missing. Among approximately 140,000 clones listed, about four fifths were seen once. Sequencing was done on a sample of PBMCs. These receptors came from a man between 50 and 59 years old in good health and CMV-seropositive.

V usage is TRBV5-4 and J usage is TRBJ2-5; TRBD1 might be the D (5 bases). In germline, CDR1 is SGHNT, CDR2 YYREEE (reference sequence). V shed 3 bases and J shed 1 base, with 13 bases lying between them. The length of the CDR3 is 15 residues. In DNA, the CDR3 is TGTGCCAGCAGCTCGATAAAGACAGCCCAAGAGACCCAGTACTTC. Translating gives CASSSIKTAQETQYF.

This clone was observed once. V gene TRBV6-5 combines with J gene TRBJ1-3; 7 bases map to TRBD1. This CDR3 has 15 amino acids. Germline V lookup: CDR1 MNHEY, CDR2 SVGAGI. V lost 7 bases to trimming and J lost 0 bases; unmatched junction nucleotides: 6. The CDR3 coding sequence is TGTGCCAGCACCCAGGGGACAGTCTCTGGAAACACCATATATTTT. Translating it yields CASTQGTVSGNTIYF.

The chain couples TRBV5-1 to TRBJ2-3, with D unclear. Trimming shortened V by 2 bases and J by 0 bases, and 10 bases separated the two germline ends. The CDR3 length is 15 residues. Germline CDR1 is SGHRS and CDR2 is YFSETQ. The CDR3 here is CASSFTVPSTDTQYF. DNA of the CDR3: TGCGCCAGCAGCTTTACGGTACCAAGCACAGATACGCAGTATTTT.

The chain employs TRBV25-1 and TRBJ2-7, with D tentatively TRBD1 (8 bases). This CDR3 comprises 14 residues. Germline V gene data show CDR1 as MGHDK and CDR2 as SYGVNS. Trimming removed 3 bases from V and 10 bases from J, with 19 bases in between. The CDR3 here is CASSDTGGVHRQYF. CDR3 DNA: TGTGCCAGCAGTGATACAGGGGGGGTGCACCGCCAGTACTTC.

This chain links TRBV15 with TRBJ2-5; D is uncertain. The CDR3 consists of 15 residues. Germline loops: CDR1 LNHNV, CDR2 YYDKDF (reference sequence). Trimming stripped 1 base from V and 5 bases from J, with 14 bases between. CDR3 region: CATSRAGWSTETQYF. CDR3 nucleotide sequence: TGTGCCACCAGCAGAGCGGGTTGGAGCACGGAGACCCAGTACTTC. The full variable domain, in which reference TRBV15 and TRBJ2-5 provide the parts outside the CDR3, is DAMVIQNPRYQVTQFGKPVTLSCSQTLNHNVMYWYQQKSSQAPKLLFHYYDKDFNNEADTPDNFQSRRPNTSFCFLDIRSPGLGDTAMYLCATSRAGWSTETQYFGPGTRLLVL.

This clone showed up just a few times. The chain joins TRBV5-1 to TRBJ2-1; 9 bases match TRBD2. Germline V gene lookup returns CDR1 SGHRS and CDR2 YFSETQ. V dropped 2 bases and J dropped 5; count of bases not matched to a gene: 8. The CDR3 loop spans 16 amino acids. In DNA form, the CDR3 reads TGCGCCAGCAGCTTAACGAATAGCGGGAGCCACAATGAGCAGTTCTTC. As protein: CASSLTNSGSHNEQFF.

The genes are TRBV27 and TRBJ2-7; 9 nucleotides line up with TRBD2. This CDR3 has 15 amino acids. From germline, CDR1 is MNHEY and CDR2 SMNVEV (reference sequence). With 5 bases clipped from V and 3 bases from J, the junction kept 8 bases outside the gene matches. CDR3 coding DNA: TGTGCCAGCAGTGAGAGACTAGCGGAGTTCTACGAGCAGTACTTC. It encodes CASSERLAEFYEQYF.

The V call is TRBV30, the J call TRBJ1-5, with unresolved D. Deletions cut 3 bases from V and 1 base from J, with 7 bases between. CDR1 is GTSNPN, CDR2 SVGIG, per germline (reference sequence). This CDR3 contains 13 residues. The CDR3 here is CAWRRGSNQPQHF. The CDR3 nucleotides are TGTGCCTGGAGGCGGGGAAGCAATCAGCCCCAGCATTTT. Together with reference TRBV30 and TRBJ1-5, the CDR3 gives the full variable domain: SQTIHQWPATLVQPVGSPLSLECTVEGTSNPNLYWYRQAAGRGLQLLFYSVGIGQISSEVPQNLSASRPQDRQFILSSKKLLLSDSGFYLCAWRRGSNQPQHFGDGTRLSIL.